This TCR beta chain was profiled in a study of cytomegalovirus exposure and HLA in healthy donors. As concerns this clone: Its antigen remains unknown.

A multiplex PCR was run with 60 Vbeta primers and 13 Jbeta primers. Original processing notes: Among the unique TCR beta chains that a later analysis counted, roughly 80 million in all, 9.5 million to 11 million were shared. Sequenced by immunoSEQ multiplex PCR; TCRdb stores in-frame clones only, minus some. V and J calls and clone size are as listed in that table; D and trimming were resolved from the DNA. The profile covers 140,000 to 150,000 clones, with roughly 80% appearing a single time and around 4.3% taken by the ten largest. CDR1 is SGHRS and CDR2 is YFSETQ in the germline V gene. This CDR3 has 15 amino acids. J gave up 2 bases and V 5 bases, and 7 bases lay outside the gene matches. Study conclusions and caveats: An analysis done earlier found most TCR beta V segments productive about 87% or about 30% of the time. The study recorded 150 to 200 TCR beta chains that were cytomegalovirus-associated. As immune exposure information, only CMV serostatus was available.

The sequence derives from a man between 35 and 55 years old in good health and CMV-seronegative. J is TRBJ2-7 and V is TRBV5-1; the match to TRBD1 covers 10 bases. The sequencing input was PBMCs. Written as DNA, the CDR3 is TGCGCCAGCAGATCCCCGGGACAGGGGACCTACGAGCAGTACTTC. Its translation is CASRSPGQGTYEQYF.